This TCR beta chain was sequenced in a study of blood T cell repertoires in COVID-19. Sequenced by immunoSEQ multiplex PCR; TCRdb stores in-frame clones only, minus some. This table holds about 320,000 clones, approximately 81% found once. This CDR3 comprises 14 residues. Germline CDR1 KGHDR, CDR2 SFDVKD. Trimming took off 12 bases at V and 8 bases at J, with 21 bases between the two ends. The genes are TRBV24-1 and TRBJ1-4; D may be TRBD1 (5 bases). The receptor comes from a woman aged 25-40 years who had been exposed to COVID-19. Sequenced sample: PBMCs or T cells enriched from blood (not recorded which). The CDR3 region is CAAEQAMPAEKLFF. In DNA, the CDR3 is TGTGCCGCTGAACAGGCGATGCCCGCGGAAAAACTGTTTTTT.